This TCR beta chain comes out of a study of cytotoxic CD8 clonotypes in ibrutinib-treated CLL. Study as a whole: Enrolment comprised about 10 relapsed/refractory and more than 14 treatment-naive patients; 17 to 18 were IGHV unmutated. The authors obtained response samples at a median of around 11 months of treatment, range 6 to 36.

Germline assignment: CDR1 SGHRS and CDR2 YFSETQ. After removal of 1 base from V and 5 bases from J, the junction contained 5 bases not matched to a gene. This CDR3 has 14 amino acids. This clone was found a few times. Measured with immunoSEQ multiplex PCR; TCRdb has only the in-frame clones, and not every one. The table has hundreds of thousands of clones, 70% seen once. Sequencing was performed on PBMCs, taken after 24 months of ibrutinib treatment. This receptor was obtained from a human donor with chronic lymphocytic leukemia. The V and J genes are TRBV5-1 and TRBJ2-7, with 8 bases fitting TRBD1. The CDR3 loop is CASSLYRGMDEQYF. Here the CDR3 DNA reads TGCGCCAGCAGCTTGTACAGGGGGATGGACGAGCAGTACTTC.